This TCR beta chain was recorded in a study of T cells in women clearing cervical HPV infection. Study details: Controls gave blood once infection was undetectable; cases at lesion identification. Whole-study findings and limits: TRBV6-7 abundance was lower in cases than controls (roughly 0.12% versus 0.15%).

The assay was immunoSEQ multiplex PCR, and TCRdb's table has in-frame clones only and misses some. This sample's clone table lists some 24,000 clones. CDR1 is GTSNPN, CDR2 SVGIG, per germline (reference sequence). V lost 8 bases to trimming and J lost 2 bases; unmatched junction nucleotides: 15. This CDR3 region has 15 residues. Worth noting for this clone: No antigen is known for it. Read sequence stops 3 residues before the CDR3 end, and the germline J gene provides the missing end.

The chain links TRBV30 to TRBJ2-7, with 7 bases fitting TRBD2. The TCR comes from a woman aged 18-70 years with a cervical HPV16 infection that either progressed to CIN3+ or cleared (not recorded which). Sequenced input: blood buffy coat. CDR3 residues: CAGTKPGTVAYEQYF. Partial CDR3 DNA: TGTGCCGGGACTAAACCCGGGACTGTCGCCTACGAG.